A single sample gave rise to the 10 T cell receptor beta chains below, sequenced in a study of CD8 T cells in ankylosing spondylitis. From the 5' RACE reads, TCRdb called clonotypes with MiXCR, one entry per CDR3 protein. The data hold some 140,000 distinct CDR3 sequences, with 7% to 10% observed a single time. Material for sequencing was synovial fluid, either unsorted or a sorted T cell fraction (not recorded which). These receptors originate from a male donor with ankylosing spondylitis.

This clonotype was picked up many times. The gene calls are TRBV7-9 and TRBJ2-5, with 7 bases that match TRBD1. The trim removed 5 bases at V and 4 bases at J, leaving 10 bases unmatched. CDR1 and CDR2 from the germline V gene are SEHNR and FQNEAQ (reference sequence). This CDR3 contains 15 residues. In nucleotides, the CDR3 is TGTGCCAGCAGCCCGTACTTGGGACAGAGAGAGACCCAGTACTTC. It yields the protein CASSPYLGQRETQYF. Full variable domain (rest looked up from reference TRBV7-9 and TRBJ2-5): DTGVSQNPRHKITKRGQNVTFRCDPISEHNRLYWYRQTLGQGPEFLTYFQNEAQLEKSRLLSDRFSAERPKGSFSTLEIQRTEQGDSAMYLCASSPYLGQRETQYFGPGTRLLVL.

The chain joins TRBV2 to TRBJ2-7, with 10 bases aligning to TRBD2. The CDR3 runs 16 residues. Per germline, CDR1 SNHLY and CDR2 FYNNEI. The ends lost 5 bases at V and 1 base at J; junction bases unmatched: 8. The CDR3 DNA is TGTGCCAGCAGTTTTCCTAGCGGGAGACTGTCCTACGAGCAGTACTTC. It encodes CASSFPSGRLSYEQYF.

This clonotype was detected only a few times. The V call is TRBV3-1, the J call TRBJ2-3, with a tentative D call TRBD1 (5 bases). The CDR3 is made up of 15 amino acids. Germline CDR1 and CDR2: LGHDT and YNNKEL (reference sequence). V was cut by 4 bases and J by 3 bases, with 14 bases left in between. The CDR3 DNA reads TGTGCCAGCAGCCCGAGACCAAAGGGGACAGATACGCAGTATTTT. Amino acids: CASSPRPKGTDTQYF.

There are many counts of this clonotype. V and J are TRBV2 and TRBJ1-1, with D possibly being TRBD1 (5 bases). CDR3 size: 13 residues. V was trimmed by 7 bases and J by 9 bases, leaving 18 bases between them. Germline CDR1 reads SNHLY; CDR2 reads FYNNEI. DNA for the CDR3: TGTGCCAGCACCTTCGGGACTCACCTGAAAGCTTTCTTT. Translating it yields CASTFGTHLKAFF.

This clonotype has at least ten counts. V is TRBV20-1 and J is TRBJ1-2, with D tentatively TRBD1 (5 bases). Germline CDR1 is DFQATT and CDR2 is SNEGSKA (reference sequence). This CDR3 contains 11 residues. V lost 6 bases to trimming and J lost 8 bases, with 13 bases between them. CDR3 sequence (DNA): TGCAGTGCCCCAGGGCGGGGAGGCTACACCTTC. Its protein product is CSAPGRGGYTF.

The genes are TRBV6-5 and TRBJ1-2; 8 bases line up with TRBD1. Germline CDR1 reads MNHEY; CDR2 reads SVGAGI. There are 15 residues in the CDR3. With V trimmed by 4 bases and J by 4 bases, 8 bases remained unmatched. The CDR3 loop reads CASSSLGQGIYGYTF. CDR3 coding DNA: TGTGCCAGCAGTTCCCTTGGACAGGGCATCTATGGCTACACCTTC.

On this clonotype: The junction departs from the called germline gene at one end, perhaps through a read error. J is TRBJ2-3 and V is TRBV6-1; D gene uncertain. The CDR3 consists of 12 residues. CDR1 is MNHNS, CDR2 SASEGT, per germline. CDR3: CASSEWTDKQYF. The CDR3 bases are TGTGCCAGCAGTGAATGGACGGATAAGCAGTATTTT.

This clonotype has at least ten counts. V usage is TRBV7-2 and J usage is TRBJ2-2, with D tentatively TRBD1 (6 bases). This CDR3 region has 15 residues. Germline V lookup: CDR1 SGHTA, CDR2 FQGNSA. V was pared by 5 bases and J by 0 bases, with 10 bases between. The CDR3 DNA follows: TGTGCCAGCAGCCGGGACACCTCGAACACCGGGGAGCTGTTTTTT. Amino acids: CASSRDTSNTGELFF.

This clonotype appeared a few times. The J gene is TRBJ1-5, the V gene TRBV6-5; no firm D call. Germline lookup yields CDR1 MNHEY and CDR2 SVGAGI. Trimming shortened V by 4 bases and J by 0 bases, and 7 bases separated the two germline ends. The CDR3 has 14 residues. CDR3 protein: CASSWGYSNQPQHF. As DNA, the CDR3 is TGTGCCAGCAGTTGGGGATATAGCAATCAGCCCCAGCATTTT.

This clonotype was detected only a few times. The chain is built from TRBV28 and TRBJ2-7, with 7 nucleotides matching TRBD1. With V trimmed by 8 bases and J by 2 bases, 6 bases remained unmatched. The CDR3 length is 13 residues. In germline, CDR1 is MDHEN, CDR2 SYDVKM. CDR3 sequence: CASQQGLAYEQYF. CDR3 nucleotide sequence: TGTGCCAGCCAACAGGGGCTTGCCTACGAGCAGTACTTC.